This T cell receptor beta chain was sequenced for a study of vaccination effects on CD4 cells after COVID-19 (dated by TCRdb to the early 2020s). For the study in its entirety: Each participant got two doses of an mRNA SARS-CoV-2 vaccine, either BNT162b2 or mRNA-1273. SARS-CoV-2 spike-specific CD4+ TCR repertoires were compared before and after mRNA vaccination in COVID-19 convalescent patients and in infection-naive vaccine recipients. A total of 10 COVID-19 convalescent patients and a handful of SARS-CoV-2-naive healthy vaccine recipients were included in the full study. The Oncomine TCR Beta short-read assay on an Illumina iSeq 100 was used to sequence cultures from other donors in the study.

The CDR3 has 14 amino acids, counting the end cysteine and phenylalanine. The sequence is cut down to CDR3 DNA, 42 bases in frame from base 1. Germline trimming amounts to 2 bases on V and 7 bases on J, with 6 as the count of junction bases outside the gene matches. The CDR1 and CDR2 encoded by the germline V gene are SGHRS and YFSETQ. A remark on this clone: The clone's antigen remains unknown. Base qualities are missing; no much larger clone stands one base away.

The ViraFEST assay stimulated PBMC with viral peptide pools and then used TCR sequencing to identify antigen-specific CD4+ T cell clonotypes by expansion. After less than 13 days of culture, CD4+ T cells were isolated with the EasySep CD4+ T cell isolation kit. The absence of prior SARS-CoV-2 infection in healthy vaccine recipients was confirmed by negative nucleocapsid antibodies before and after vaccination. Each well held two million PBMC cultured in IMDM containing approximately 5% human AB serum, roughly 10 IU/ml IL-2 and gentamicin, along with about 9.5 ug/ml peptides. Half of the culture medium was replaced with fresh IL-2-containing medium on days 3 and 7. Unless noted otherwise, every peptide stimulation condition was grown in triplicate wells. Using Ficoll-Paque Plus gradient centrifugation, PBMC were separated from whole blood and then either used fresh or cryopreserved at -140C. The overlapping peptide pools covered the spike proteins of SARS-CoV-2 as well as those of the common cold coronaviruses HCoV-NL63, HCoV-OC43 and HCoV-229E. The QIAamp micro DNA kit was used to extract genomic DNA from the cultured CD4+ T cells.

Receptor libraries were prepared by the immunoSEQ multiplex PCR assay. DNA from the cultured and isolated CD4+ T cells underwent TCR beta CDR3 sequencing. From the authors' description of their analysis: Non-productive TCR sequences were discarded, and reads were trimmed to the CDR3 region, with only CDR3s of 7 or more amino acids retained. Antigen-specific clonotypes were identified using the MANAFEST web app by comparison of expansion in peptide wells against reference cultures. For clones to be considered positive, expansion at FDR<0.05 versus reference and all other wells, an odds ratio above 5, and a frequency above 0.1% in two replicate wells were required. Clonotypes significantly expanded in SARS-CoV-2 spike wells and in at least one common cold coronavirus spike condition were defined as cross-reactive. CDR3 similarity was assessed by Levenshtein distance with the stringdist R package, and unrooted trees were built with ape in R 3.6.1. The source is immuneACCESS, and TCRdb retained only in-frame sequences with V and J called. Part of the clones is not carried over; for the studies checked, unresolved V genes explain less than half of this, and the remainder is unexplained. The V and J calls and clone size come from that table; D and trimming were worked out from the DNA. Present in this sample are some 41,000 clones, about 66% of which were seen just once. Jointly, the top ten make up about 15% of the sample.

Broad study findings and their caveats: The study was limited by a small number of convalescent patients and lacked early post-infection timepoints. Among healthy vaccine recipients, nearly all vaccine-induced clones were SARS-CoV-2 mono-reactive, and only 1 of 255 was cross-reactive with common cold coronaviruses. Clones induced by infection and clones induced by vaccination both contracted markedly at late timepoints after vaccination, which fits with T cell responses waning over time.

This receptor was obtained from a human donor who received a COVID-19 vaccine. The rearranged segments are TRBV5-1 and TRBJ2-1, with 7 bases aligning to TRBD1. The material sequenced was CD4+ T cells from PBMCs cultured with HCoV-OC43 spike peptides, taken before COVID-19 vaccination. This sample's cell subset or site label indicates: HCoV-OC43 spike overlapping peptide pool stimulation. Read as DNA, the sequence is TGCGCCAGCAGCTTCGTGGGACAGAAAAATGAGCAGTTCTTC. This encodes CASSFVGQKNEQFF.